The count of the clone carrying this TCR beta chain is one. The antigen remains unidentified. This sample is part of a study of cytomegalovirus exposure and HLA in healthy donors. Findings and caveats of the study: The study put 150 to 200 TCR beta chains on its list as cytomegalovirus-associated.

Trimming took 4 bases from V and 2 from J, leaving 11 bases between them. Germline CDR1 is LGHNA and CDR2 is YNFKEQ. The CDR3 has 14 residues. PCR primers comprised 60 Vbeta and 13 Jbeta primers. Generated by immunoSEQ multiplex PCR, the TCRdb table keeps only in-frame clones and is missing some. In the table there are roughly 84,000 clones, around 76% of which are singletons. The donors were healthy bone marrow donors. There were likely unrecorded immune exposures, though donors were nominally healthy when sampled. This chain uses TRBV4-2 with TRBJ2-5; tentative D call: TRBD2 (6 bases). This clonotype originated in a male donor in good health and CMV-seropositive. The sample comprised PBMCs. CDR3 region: CASSRGGEQETQYF. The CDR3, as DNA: TGTGCCAGCAGCCGGGGAGGTGAACAAGAGACCCAGTACTTC.